What follows are 25 T cell receptor beta chains derived from one specimen sequenced in a study of PD-L1 blockade in urothelial cancer (dated by TCRdb to about 2017). Library preparation was by the immunoSEQ multiplex PCR assay. Imported from immuneACCESS, the table was reduced by TCRdb to in-frame sequences with V and J called. These copies leave out some clones; in studies compared against another copy, an unresolved V gene accounts for under half, and the cause of the remainder is not known. For this sample the table gives approximately 93,000 clones, of which less than 90% were detected only once. The leading ten clones occupy under 10% of the sample. The time point tag for this specimen amounts to: peripheral blood 6 weeks after treatment start. The sequencing used PBMCs, collected around atezolizumab (anti-PD-L1) treatment. The origin of the receptors is a man aged 65 to 85 with urothelial cancer.

As DNA, the CDR3 is TGTGCCAGCGGAGGACAGAGCTCCTACGAGCAGTACTTC. Amino acid sequence: CASGGQSSYEQYF. This sequence joins TRBV7-9 and TRBJ2-7; D may be TRBD1 (6 bases). V was clipped by 8 bases and J by 0 bases, with 11 bases between them. The CDR3 is 13 amino acids. Germline V gene lookup returns CDR1 SEHNR and CDR2 FQNEAQ (reference sequence).

This chain connects TRBV7-6 to TRBJ2-3, with D possibly TRBD1 on 5 matching bases. The ends were cut back, 5 bases at V and 4 bases at J, with 13 bases in the middle. Germline V gene data show CDR1 as SGHVS and CDR2 as FNYEAQ. The CDR3 has 14 residues. In DNA, the CDR3 is TGTGCCAGCAGCCCAGGTACCAGGGCAGATACGCAGTATTTT. Protein: CASSPGTRADTQYF.

The rearrangement links TRBV2 to TRBJ2-7, with 8 bases lining up with TRBD2. CDR3 length: 14 residues. Germline V gene sequence: CDR1 SNHLY, CDR2 FYNNEI. V lost 5 bases, J lost 7 bases, and 10 bases stayed unmatched. The CDR3 here is CASSSYGLAREQYF. In nucleotides, the CDR3 is TGTGCCAGCAGTTCTTACGGACTAGCTAGGGAGCAGTACTTC.

The chain combines TRBV6-6 with TRBJ2-7, with D unresolved. This CDR3 has 12 residues. Germline CDR1 is MNHNY and CDR2 is SVGAGI (reference sequence). Trimming stripped 6 bases from V and 9 bases from J, with 15 bases between. The CDR3: CASSPSQARQYF. The CDR3 nucleotides read TGTGCCAGCAGCCCCTCCCAGGCGAGGCAGTACTTC.

This clone was observed a few times. J is TRBJ2-6 and V is TRBV6-1; D not resolved. Trimming left V 10 bases short and J 1 base short, with 11 bases between. Germline V gene lookup returns CDR1 MNHNS and CDR2 SASEGT. The CDR3 sequence is 14 residues long. The CDR3 here is CATPRISGANVLTF. In DNA, the CDR3 is TGTGCCACCCCCAGAATTTCTGGGGCCAACGTCCTGACTTTC.

The J gene is TRBJ2-7, the V gene TRBV18, with TRBD2 matching 8 bases. The J segment lost 4 bases and the V segment lost 6 bases, leaving 8 bases of the junction unmatched. This CDR3 contains 14 residues. Germline CDR1 KGHSH, CDR2 LQKENI. The CDR3 DNA is TGTGCCAGCTCTCCCGCTAGCGGGCTGTACGAGCAGTACTTC. Protein: CASSPASGLYEQYF. Complete variable domain (other parts from reference TRBV18 and TRBJ2-7): NAGVMQNPRHLVRRRGQEARLRCSPMKGHSHVYWYRQLPEEGLKFMVYLQKENIIDESGMPKERFSAEFPKEGPSILRIQQVVRGDSAAYFCASSPASGLYEQYFGPGTRLTVT.

This chain joins TRBV27 and TRBJ2-5; TRBD2 matches 15 bases. CDR1 is MNHEY and CDR2 is SMNVEV in the germline V gene (reference sequence). The CDR3 is 16 residues long. With V trimmed by 4 bases and J by 5 bases, 5 bases remained unmatched. The CDR3 is CASSSGLAGGRETQYF. The CDR3 DNA follows: TGTGCCAGCAGTTCGGGACTAGCGGGGGGCCGGGAGACCCAGTACTTC.

The rearrangement uses TRBV6-4 and TRBJ2-1; TRBD2 might be the D (6 bases). CDR1 and CDR2 (germline): MRHNA, SNTAGT. V lost 2 bases and J lost 5, with 19 bases in between. The CDR3 contains 17 residues. Here the CDR3 reads CASSDPCPRRADNEQFF. The CDR3 DNA reads TGTGCCAGCAGTGACCCTTGTCCACGGAGGGCGGACAATGAGCAGTTCTTC.

CDR3 coding DNA: TGTGCCAGCAGCTCACGGTCGACCTACGAGCAGTACTTC. Encoded protein: CASSSRSTYEQYF. The gene calls are TRBV11-3 and TRBJ2-7, with unresolved D. CDR3 length equals 13 residues. Germline values: CDR1 SGHNT, CDR2 YENEEA. V shed 4 bases and J shed 2 bases, with 9 bases lying between them. Full variable domain (missing parts from reference TRBV11-3 and TRBJ2-7): EAGVVQSPRYKIIEKKQPVAFWCNPISGHNTLYWYLQNLGQGPELLIRYENEEAVDDSQLPKDRFSAERLKGVDSTLKIQPAELGDSAVYLCASSSRSTYEQYFGPGTRLTVT.

This chain joins TRBV7-2 and TRBJ2-1; 8 positions match TRBD1. Per the germline V gene, CDR1 is SGHTA and CDR2 is FQGNSA. J was trimmed by 8 bases and V by 1 base; bases with no gene match: 1. This CDR3 contains 13 residues. CDR3 amino acids: CASSLGGQDEQFF. CDR3 DNA sequence: TGTGCCAGCAGCTTAGGGGGACAGGATGAGCAGTTCTTC.

This chain connects TRBV2 to TRBJ2-3, with D perhaps TRBD1 (6 bases). The CDR3 spans 15 residues. Trimming left V 5 bases short and J 5 bases short, with 17 bases between. The germline V gene encodes CDR1 SNHLY and CDR2 FYNNEI. The CDR3 nucleotides are TGTGCCAGCAGTACACAGGGTCCCAAGGGAGATACGCAGTATTTT. Translated, it gives CASSTQGPKGDTQYF.

This clone appeared a single time. V gene TRBV28 combines with J gene TRBJ2-5; 7 bases line up with TRBD1. The CDR3 totals 16 residues. V was pared by 6 bases and J by 3 bases, with 13 bases of the junction left unmatched. Germline V gene data show CDR1 as MDHEN and CDR2 as SYDVKM. CDR3 sequence reads: CASSRTGVIKEETQYF. The CDR3 DNA sequence: TGTGCCAGCAGCAGAACAGGGGTCATTAAAGAAGAGACCCAGTACTTC.

CDR3 nucleotide sequence: TGTGCCAGTAGTGAACAGGGAGCCCACCATGGAAACACCATATATTTT. It yields the protein CASSEQGAHHGNTIYF. V and J are TRBV19 and TRBJ1-3; a weak D match, TRBD1 (6 bases). The CDR3 extends over 16 amino acids. Germline loops: CDR1 LNHDA, CDR2 SQIVND (reference sequence). Trimming cost V 5 bases and J 3 bases, with 17 bases left between them.

The J gene is TRBJ2-2, the V gene TRBV19, with a tentative D call TRBD1 (5 bases). V shed 11 bases and J shed 1 base, with 14 bases lying between them. Per the germline V gene, CDR1 is LNHDA and CDR2 is SQIVND (reference sequence). The CDR3 sequence is 14 residues long. CDR3 in amino acids: CASSTARNTGELFF. CDR3 nucleotides: TGTGCCTCCTCGACAGCCAGGAACACCGGGGAGCTGTTTTTT.

This clone was counted many times. The rearrangement uses TRBV4-1 and TRBJ1-3; a possible D gene is TRBD1 (6 bases). This CDR3 is built from 16 residues. With 0 bases removed from V and 0 bases from J, the gap between germline ends came to 9 bases. Per the germline V gene, CDR1 is MGHRA and CDR2 is YSYEKL. In DNA, the CDR3 is TGCGCCAGCAGCCAAGAGCAAGGGGGCTCTGGAAACACCATATATTTT. It is translated as CASSQEQGGSGNTIYF.

The V gene is TRBV10-3, the J gene TRBJ2-3, with D unresolved. Germline-derived CDR1 and CDR2 are ENHRY and SYGVKD. Trimming left V 9 bases short and J 2 bases short, with 6 bases between. The CDR3 is made up of 11 amino acids. The CDR3 sequence: CAIKNTDTQYF. CDR3 DNA sequence: TGTGCCATTAAAAACACAGATACGCAGTATTTT.

The chain combines TRBV14 with TRBJ1-2; D is undetermined. Per germline, CDR1 SGHDN and CDR2 FVKESK. The V and J ends lost 0 bases and 6 bases respectively, with 11 bases between them. CDR3 length: 14 residues. CDR3 nucleotide sequence: TGTGCCAGCAGCCAAGAAGTTAGAGGGCATGGCTACACCTTC. Amino acids: CASSQEVRGHGYTF.

J is TRBJ1-2 and V is TRBV5-1; 7 bases match TRBD1. V trimming: 3 bases; J trimming: 10 bases; junction bases outside the gene matches: 6. There are 12 residues in the CDR3. CDR1 SGHRS and CDR2 YFSETQ come from the germline V gene. In DNA form, the CDR3 reads TGCGCCAGCAGCTCTCAGACAGGGAACTACACCTTC. Its protein product is CASSSQTGNYTF.

V usage is TRBV12-5 and J usage is TRBJ2-7; possible D gene TRBD1, 5 bases. This CDR3 has 11 residues. Germline loops: CDR1 LGHNT, CDR2 FRNRAP. V lost 3 bases to trimming and J lost 7 bases, with 7 bases between them. This CDR3 reads CASGLGAEQYF. The CDR3 nucleotides are TGTGCTAGTGGTTTAGGGGCGGAGCAGTACTTC.

The chain carries TRBV9 and TRBJ2-7; 12 bases line up with TRBD1. The V gene's germline CDR1 is SGDLS and CDR2 YYNGEE. The ends lost 4 bases at V and 4 bases at J; junction bases unmatched: 6. The CDR3 sequence is 15 residues long. Here the CDR3 reads CASSPGTGGAYEQYF. The CDR3 DNA sequence: TGTGCCAGCAGCCCTGGGACAGGGGGCGCGTACGAGCAGTACTTC.

The J gene is TRBJ2-3, the V gene TRBV18; 7 positions agree with TRBD2. V trimming: 3 bases; J trimming: 3 bases; junction bases outside the gene matches: 6. The CDR3 loop spans 15 amino acids. CDR1 is KGHSH and CDR2 is LQKENI in the germline V gene. The CDR3 sequence is CASSPLGLDTDTQYF. CDR3 nucleotides: TGTGCCAGCTCACCGCTTGGACTAGATACAGATACGCAGTATTTT. Using reference TRBV18 and TRBJ2-3 for the parts outside the CDR3, the full variable domain is NAGVMQNPRHLVRRRGQEARLRCSPMKGHSHVYWYRQLPEEGLKFMVYLQKENIIDESGMPKERFSAEFPKEGPSILRIQQVVRGDSAAYFCASSPLGLDTDTQYFGPGTRLTVL.

The genes are TRBV29-1 and TRBJ1-1; 8 bases are shared with TRBD1. This CDR3 comprises 12 residues. Germline-derived CDR1 and CDR2 are SQVTM and ANQGSEA. J was trimmed by 11 bases and V by 7 bases; bases with no gene match: 12. CDR3 protein: CSAQGQATGAFF. Here the CDR3 DNA reads TGCAGCGCCCAGGGACAGGCCACTGGGGCTTTCTTT.

The chain links TRBV6-5 to TRBJ1-6, with D uncertain. In germline, CDR1 is MNHEY, CDR2 SVGAGI. Trimming left V 5 bases short and J 8 bases short, with 7 bases between. CDR3 length: 12 residues. The CDR3 spells CASSPPDSPLHF. The CDR3 coding sequence is TGTGCCAGCAGTCCCCCGGATTCACCCCTCCACTTT.

J is TRBJ2-2 and V is TRBV5-1, with 11 bases lining up with TRBD2. Germline loops: CDR1 SGHRS, CDR2 YFSETQ. The CDR3 extends over 15 amino acids. J was trimmed by 6 bases and V by 2 bases; bases with no gene match: 3. The CDR3 nucleotides are TGCGCCAGCAGCTTACTAGCGGGAGAGTCCGGGGAGCTGTTTTTT. Its protein product is CASSLLAGESGELFF.

The chain joins TRBV7-2 to TRBJ1-3; D call uncertain. Germline V gives CDR1 SGHTA, CDR2 FQGNSA. This CDR3 contains 15 residues. V lost 6 bases, J lost 0 bases, and 12 bases lay in between. This CDR3 reads CASSRPASSGNTIYF. The CDR3 DNA follows: TGTGCCAGCAGTCGTCCAGCGAGCTCTGGAAACACCATATATTTT. Based on the CDR3 plus reference TRBV7-2 and TRBJ1-3, the full variable domain is GAGVSQSPSNKVTEKGKDVELRCDPISGHTALYWYRQSLGQGLEFLIYFQGNSAPDKSGLPSDRFSAERTGGSVSTLTIQRTQQEDSAVYLCASSRPASSGNTIYFGEGSWLTVV.